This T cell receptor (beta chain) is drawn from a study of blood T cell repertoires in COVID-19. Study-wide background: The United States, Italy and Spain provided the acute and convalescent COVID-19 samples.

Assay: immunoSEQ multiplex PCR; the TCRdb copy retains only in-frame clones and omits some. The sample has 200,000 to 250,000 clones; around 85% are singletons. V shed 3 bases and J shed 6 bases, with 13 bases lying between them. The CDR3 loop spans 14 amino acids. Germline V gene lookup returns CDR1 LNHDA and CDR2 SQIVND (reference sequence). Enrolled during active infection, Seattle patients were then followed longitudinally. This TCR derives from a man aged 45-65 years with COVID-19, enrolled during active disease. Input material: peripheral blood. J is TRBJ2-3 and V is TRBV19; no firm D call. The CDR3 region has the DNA TGTGCCAGTAGTATCCAGGAAGCCTCGGATACGCAGTATTTT. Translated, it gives CASSIQEASDTQYF.